The rows below give T cell receptor beta chains drawn from one sample of a study of T cell changes during pregnancy in multiple sclerosis. Produced via immunoSEQ multiplex PCR; TCRdb's table is partial and in-frame only. Altogether fewer than 85,000 clones are present, nearly 95% being singletons, with the ten largest covering more than 1%. The material sequenced was peripheral blood, taken in the second trimester of pregnancy. These receptor sequences come from a female donor with multiple sclerosis, enrolled in a pregnancy study. Each CDR3 is given with its conserved first and last residue. D genes are given only for firm matches. Some rows have no size entry. The others give once, few or many, or a class for an expanded clone.

TRBV5-4	TRBJ2-7	TRBD2	.	TGTGCCAGCAGCTTGGGGGGCGGGAGTGCCGACGAGCAGTACTTC	CASSLGGGSADEQYF
TRBV11-2	TRBJ2-7	TRBD2	.	TGTGCCAGCAGCTCCCAGGTGGGAGGGTCCTACGAGCAGTACTTC	CASSSQVGGSYEQYF
TRBV5-4	TRBJ2-5	.	.	TGTGCCAGCAGCTTGGAACTAGCAGAAGAGACCCAGTACTTC	CASSLELAEETQYF
TRBV5-1	TRBJ2-2	.	.	TGCGCCAGCAGCTTCGGTACCGCGAACACCGGGGAGCTGTTTTTT	CASSFGTANTGELFF
TRBV6-5	TRBJ2-7	.	.	TGTGCCAGCAGGGACAAGGGCGGCTACGAGCAGTACTTC	CASRDKGGYEQYF
TRBV19	TRBJ1-1	.	.	TGTGCCAGTAGTCACCAGGTTGGGGGGGTCAGCACTGAAGCTTTCTTT	CASSHQVGGVSTEAFF
TRBV28	TRBJ2-7	TRBD2	.	TGTGCCAGCAGGGTGATTAGCGGGACCGCCTACGAGCAGTACTTC	CASRVISGTAYEQYF
TRBV19	TRBJ1-2	TRBD1	.	TGTGCCAGTAGTCCTTCGACAGGGGGCGACGGCTACACCTTC	CASSPSTGGDGYTF
TRBV30	TRBJ2-5	TRBD2	.	TGTGCCTGGAGGTCCGGGACTAGCTCGTCAGAGACCCAGTACTTC	CAWRSGTSSSETQYF
TRBV7-2	TRBJ1-1	.	once	TGTGCCAGCAGCTTATACCCTACAGGGTTCGGGCGTGAAGCTTTCTTT	CASSLYPTGFGREAFF
TRBV28	TRBJ1-5	.	.	TGTGCCAGCACTACGATAGATCAGCCCCAGCATTTT	CASTTIDQPQHF